Listed below are T cell receptor beta chains from one sample, sequenced in a study of control samples from healthy donors and cancer patients. Method: immunoSEQ multiplex PCR; TCRdb's copy keeps in-frame clones and lacks some. The data show roughly 130,000 clones, approximately 94% seen once. The material sequenced was PBMCs. Receptors were obtained from a man in his fifties with head and neck cancer. CDR3s include the opening cysteine and the closing phenylalanine or tryptophan. A D gene is named only where the DNA matches it firmly. Some rows mark clone size as missing; the rest say once, few, many or name a class of expanded clone.

j_call	d_call	clone_size	v_call	cdr3_nt	cdr3_aa
TRBJ1-2	-	-	TRBV7-2	TGTGCCAGCAGCTTAGCGAACTATGGCTACACCTTC	CASSLANYGYTF
TRBJ2-5	TRBD2	-	TRBV2	TGTGCCAGCTGCCCGGGACTAGCCGAGACCCAGTACTTC	CASCPGLAETQYF
TRBJ2-7	-	-	TRBV5-5	TGTGCCAGCAGCTTGGCCGGGACACCTACCTACGAGCAGTACTTC	CASSLAGTPTYEQYF
TRBJ1-2	-	-	TRBV7-2	TGTGCCAGCAGCTTAGTAACGGGGGCGGGCCACTATGGCTACACCTTC	CASSLVTGAGHYGYTF
TRBJ2-2	-	-	TRBV28	TGTGCCAGCATCAGGGGGGGTTCAGGGGAAACCGGGGAGCTGTTTTTT	CASIRGGSGETGELFF
TRBJ2-7	TRBD2	-	TRBV5-1	TGCGCCAGCAGCTTACTAGCGGGCCTCTCCTACGAGCAGTACTTC	CASSLLAGLSYEQYF
TRBJ2-2	-	-	TRBV9	TGTGCCAGCAGCGTAGGTCACGTTCACACCGGGGAGCTGTTTTTT	CASSVGHVHTGELFF
TRBJ2-1	-	-	TRBV4-1	TGCGCCAGCAGCCAAGCCGAGGACTTCTACTACAATGAGCAGTTCTTC	CASSQAEDFYYNEQFF
TRBJ2-2	-	-	TRBV19	TGTGCCAGTAGCACCGCGGGATTTACCGGGGAGCTGTTTTTT	CASSTAGFTGELFF
TRBJ1-2	-	-	TRBV4-3	TGCGCCAGCAGCCAAGATCTTGACAGTAACTATGGCTACACCTTC	CASSQDLDSNYGYTF
TRBJ1-1	-	-	TRBV7-2	TGTGCCAGCAGCCGGACAATAGATGGAAACACTGAAGCTTTCTTT	CASSRTIDGNTEAFF
TRBJ1-5	-	-	TRBV11-2	TGTGCCAGCAGCATAACAGGGCCCGGCAATCAGCCCCAGCATTTT	CASSITGPGNQPQHF
TRBJ1-4	-	-	TRBV9	TGTGCCAGCTCTGAAGAGTTGGCTAATGAAAAACTGTTTTTT	CASSEELANEKLFF
TRBJ1-1	-	-	TRBV6-6	TGTGCCAGCAGCGCCCTCTCCCCGAACACTGAAGCTTTCTTT	CASSALSPNTEAFF
TRBJ1-2	-	-	TRBV4-3	TGCGCCAGCAGCCAAGATCGATCTTCTTATGGCTACACCTTC	CASSQDRSSYGYTF
TRBJ2-7	TRBD1	once	TRBV4-1	TGCGCCAGCAGCCTGGCGGACAGGGTAGATTTCTACGAGCAGTACTTC	CASSLADRVDFYEQYF
TRBJ2-1	-	-	TRBV11-2	TGTGCCAGCAGCGCCGGGACTCACACCGCCACCGATGAGCAGTTCTTC	CASSAGTHTATDEQFF
TRBJ2-6	-	-	TRBV3-1/TRBV3-2	TGTGCCAGCAGCCCCAGGGGCACTGGGGCCAACGTCCTGACTTTC	CASSPRGTGANVLTF
TRBJ1-6	-	-	TRBV12-3/TRBV12-4	TGTGCCAGCAGTCTCACACTTCTTTCACCCCTCCACTTT	CASSLTLLSPLHF
TRBJ1-1	-	-	TRBV5-5	TGTGCCAGCAGCTTGGGAGACAGCCGTCCGGGGGCTTTCTTT	CASSLGDSRPGAFF
TRBJ2-1	TRBD2	-	TRBV2	TGTGCCAGCAGCCTAGCTAGCGGGGGCCCCAATGAGCAGTTCTTC	CASSLASGGPNEQFF
TRBJ2-5	TRBD1	-	TRBV7-3	TGTGCCAGCAGCTCCGGACAGGGGCAGACCCAGTACTTC	CASSSGQGQTQYF
TRBJ2-3	TRBD1	few	TRBV4-1	TGCGCCAGCAGCCAGGACAGGGGGGGGACCCCTGTCACAGATACGCAGTATTTT	CASSQDRGGTPVTDTQYF
TRBJ2-1	TRBD2	-	TRBV28	TGTGCCAGCAGTTTAAGCGGGGCGATCTACAATGAGCAGTTCTTC	CASSLSGAIYNEQFF
TRBJ1-1	-	-	TRBV4-1	TGCGCCAGCAGCCAAGACCCCAGAATTGGGCGGGGTTCGTCAGCTTTCTTT	CASSQDPRIGRGSSAFF
TRBJ2-1	-	-	TRBV7-2	TGTGCCAGCAGCGAAAGAAACGGGGGGCAGTTCTTC	CASSERNGGQFF
TRBJ1-5	-	-	TRBV7-9	TGTGCCAGCAGCTTAGAAGGTCTCCTAGGGCCCCAGCATTTT	CASSLEGLLGPQHF
TRBJ1-3	-	-	TRBV19	TGTGCCAGTAGTCCCCGGGTCACTTCCTCTGGAAACACCATATATTTT	CASSPRVTSSGNTIYF
TRBJ1-6	-	-	TRBV4-1	TGCGCCAGCTATCCCGCCCAGGGACCGCATAATTCACCCCTCCACTTT	CASYPAQGPHNSPLHF
TRBJ1-6	-	-	TRBV6-2/TRBV6-3	TGTGCCAGCAGTTACCGGGGGCTCTCACCCCTCCACTTT	CASSYRGLSPLHF
TRBJ2-2	-	-	TRBV4-3	TGCGCCAGCAGCGCCACAGGGGAGCTGTTTTTT	CASSATGELFF
TRBJ2-1	-	-	TRBV19	TGTGCCAGTAGTATTTCCCAGGGAGATGATGAGCAGTTCTTC	CASSISQGDDEQFF
TRBJ1-5	TRBD1	-	TRBV14	TGTGCCAGCAGCCAAGGACAGGGGCAGCCCCAGCATTTT	CASSQGQGQPQHF
TRBJ2-7	TRBD1	-	TRBV6-5	TGTGCCAGCAGCTACTCGGGACAGCAGGTCGAGCAGTACTTC	CASSYSGQQVEQYF
TRBJ1-5	-	few	TRBV21-1	TGTGCCAGCAGCAATGGGGGTGGCAATCAGCCCCAGCATTTT	CASSNGGGNQPQHF
TRBJ1-1	-	-	TRBV7-9	TGTGCCAGCAGCTTAGCCTACGTGAACACTGAAGCTTTCTTT	CASSLAYVNTEAFF
TRBJ2-2	TRBD1	-	TRBV18	TGTGCCAGCTCACCAGGGACAGCCGGGGAGCTGTTTTTT	CASSPGTAGELFF
TRBJ2-7	-	-	TRBV7-3	TGTGCCAGCAGCCCCGCCAGTGGGCTCGAGCAGTACTTC	CASSPASGLEQYF
TRBJ1-2	-	-	TRBV27	TGTGCCAGCAGTTTATGGCGTGGCTACACCTTC	CASSLWRGYTF
TRBJ1-6	-	-	TRBV27	TGTGCCAGCAGTTGGAGGGGCAGCTCACCCCTCCACTTT	CASSWRGSSPLHF
TRBJ2-3	-	-	TRBV5-1	TGCGCCAGCAGCTTGGCCGGGACTCAGGGAGATACGCAGTATTTT	CASSLAGTQGDTQYF
TRBJ1-1	-	once	TRBV20-1	TGCAGTGCTAGTAGGGCAGATCTCATGAACACTGAAGCTTTCTTT	CSASRADLMNTEAFF
TRBJ2-1	TRBD2	-	TRBV6-2/TRBV6-3	TGTGCCAGCAGCTCCGGGGGGGCCGGATACAATGAGCAGTTCTTC	CASSSGGAGYNEQFF
TRBJ1-1	-	-	TRBV5-5	TGTGCCAGCAGCCCGAGGCCAGAGACGATGAACACTGAAGCTTTCTTT	CASSPRPETMNTEAFF
TRBJ1-2	TRBD1	-	TRBV28	TGTGCCAGCAGTTCCGGACAGGGAAGGAGCGGCTATGGCTACACCTTC	CASSSGQGRSGYGYTF
TRBJ2-7	-	-	TRBV4-1	TGCGCCAGCAGCCACCAGGGGACCCTACCCTACGAGCAGTACTTC	CASSHQGTLPYEQYF
TRBJ2-3	-	-	TRBV6-1	TGTGCCAGCAGTGACCTTGCTAGCGCGGATACGCAGTATTTT	CASSDLASADTQYF
TRBJ2-1	TRBD2	-	TRBV9	TGTGCCAGCAGCCCCCCTAGCGGGGGGGCCTACAATGAGCAGTTCTTC	CASSPPSGGAYNEQFF
TRBJ2-7	TRBD2	few	TRBV5-1	TGCGCCAGCAGCTGGACTCTCAGCGGGGGGTCCTACGAGCAGTACTTC	CASSWTLSGGSYEQYF
TRBJ1-2	-	-	TRBV6-4	TGTGCCAGCAGTGACCCCCCGGATAACTATGGCTACACCTTC	CASSDPPDNYGYTF
TRBJ2-1	-	once	TRBV30	TGTGCCTGGAGTGTAGTAGGGTGGACAGAAATCTACAATGAGCAGTTCTTC	CAWSVVGWTEIYNEQFF
TRBJ1-2	-	-	TRBV19	TGTGCCAGTAGTGTCCAACAGGGCTATGGCTACACCTTC	CASSVQQGYGYTF